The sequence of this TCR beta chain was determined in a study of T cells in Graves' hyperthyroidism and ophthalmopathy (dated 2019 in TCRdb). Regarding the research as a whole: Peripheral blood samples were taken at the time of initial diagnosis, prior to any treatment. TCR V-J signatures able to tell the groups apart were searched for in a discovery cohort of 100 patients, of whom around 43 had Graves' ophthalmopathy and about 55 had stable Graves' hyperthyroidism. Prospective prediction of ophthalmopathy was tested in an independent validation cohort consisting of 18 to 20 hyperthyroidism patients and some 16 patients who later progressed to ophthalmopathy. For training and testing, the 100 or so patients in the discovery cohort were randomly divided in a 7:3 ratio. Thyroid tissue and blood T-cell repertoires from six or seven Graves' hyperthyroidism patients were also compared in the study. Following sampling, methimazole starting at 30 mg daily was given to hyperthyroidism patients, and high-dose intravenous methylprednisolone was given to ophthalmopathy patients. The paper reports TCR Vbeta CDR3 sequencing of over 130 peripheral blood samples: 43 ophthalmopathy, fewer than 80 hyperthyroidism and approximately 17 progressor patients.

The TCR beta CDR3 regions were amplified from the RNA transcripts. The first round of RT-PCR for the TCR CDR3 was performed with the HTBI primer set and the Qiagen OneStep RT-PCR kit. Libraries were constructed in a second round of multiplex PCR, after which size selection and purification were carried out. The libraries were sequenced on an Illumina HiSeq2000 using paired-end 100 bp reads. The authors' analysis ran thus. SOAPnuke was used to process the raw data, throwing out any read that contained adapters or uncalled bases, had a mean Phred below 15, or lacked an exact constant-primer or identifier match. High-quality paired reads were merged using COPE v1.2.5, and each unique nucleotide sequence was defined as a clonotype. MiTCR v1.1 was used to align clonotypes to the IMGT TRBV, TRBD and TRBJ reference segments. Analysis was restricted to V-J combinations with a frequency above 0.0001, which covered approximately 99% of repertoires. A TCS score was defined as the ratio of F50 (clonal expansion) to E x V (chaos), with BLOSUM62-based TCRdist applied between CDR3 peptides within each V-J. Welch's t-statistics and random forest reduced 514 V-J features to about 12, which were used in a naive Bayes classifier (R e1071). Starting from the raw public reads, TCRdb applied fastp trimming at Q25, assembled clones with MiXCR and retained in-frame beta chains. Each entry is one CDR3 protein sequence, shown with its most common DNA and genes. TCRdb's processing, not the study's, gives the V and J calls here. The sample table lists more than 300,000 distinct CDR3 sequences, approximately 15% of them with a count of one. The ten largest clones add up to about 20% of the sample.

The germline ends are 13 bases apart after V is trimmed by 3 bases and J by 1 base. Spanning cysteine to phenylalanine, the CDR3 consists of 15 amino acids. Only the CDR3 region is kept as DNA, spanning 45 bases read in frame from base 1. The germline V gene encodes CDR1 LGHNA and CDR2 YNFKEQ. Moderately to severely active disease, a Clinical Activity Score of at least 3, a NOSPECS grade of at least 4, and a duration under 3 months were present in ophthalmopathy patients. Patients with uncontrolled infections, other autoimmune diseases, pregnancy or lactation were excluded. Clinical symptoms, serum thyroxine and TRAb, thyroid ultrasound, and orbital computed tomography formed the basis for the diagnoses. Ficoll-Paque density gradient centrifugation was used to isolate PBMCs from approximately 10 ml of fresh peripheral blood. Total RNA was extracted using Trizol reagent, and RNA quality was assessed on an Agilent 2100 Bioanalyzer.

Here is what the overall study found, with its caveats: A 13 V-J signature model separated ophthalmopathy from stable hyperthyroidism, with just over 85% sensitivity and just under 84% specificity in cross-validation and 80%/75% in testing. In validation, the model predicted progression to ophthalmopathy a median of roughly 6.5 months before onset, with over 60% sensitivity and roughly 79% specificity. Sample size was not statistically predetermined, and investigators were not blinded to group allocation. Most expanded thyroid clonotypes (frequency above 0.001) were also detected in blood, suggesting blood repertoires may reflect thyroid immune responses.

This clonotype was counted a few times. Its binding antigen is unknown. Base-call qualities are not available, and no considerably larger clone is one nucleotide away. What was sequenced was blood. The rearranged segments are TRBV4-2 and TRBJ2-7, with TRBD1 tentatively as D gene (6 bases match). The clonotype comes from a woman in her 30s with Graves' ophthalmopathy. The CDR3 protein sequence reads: CASSQVSGVSYEQYF. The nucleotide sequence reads TGTGCCAGCAGCCAGGTCTCAGGGGTATCCTACGAGCAGTACTTC.